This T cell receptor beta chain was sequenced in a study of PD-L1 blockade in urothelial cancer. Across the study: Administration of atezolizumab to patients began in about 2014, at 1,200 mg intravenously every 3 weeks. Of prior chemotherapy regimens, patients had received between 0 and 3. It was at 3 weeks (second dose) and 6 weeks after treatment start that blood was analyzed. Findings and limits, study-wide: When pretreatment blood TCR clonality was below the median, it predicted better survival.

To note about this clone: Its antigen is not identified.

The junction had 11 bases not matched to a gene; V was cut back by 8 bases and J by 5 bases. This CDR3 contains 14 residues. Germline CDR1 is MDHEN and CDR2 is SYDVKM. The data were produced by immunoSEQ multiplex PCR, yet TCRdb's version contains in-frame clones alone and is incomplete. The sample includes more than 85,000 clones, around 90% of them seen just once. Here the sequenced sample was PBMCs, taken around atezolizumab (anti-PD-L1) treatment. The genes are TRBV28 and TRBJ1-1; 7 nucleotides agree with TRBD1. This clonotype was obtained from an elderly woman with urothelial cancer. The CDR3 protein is CASGPDPRGTEAFF. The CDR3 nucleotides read TGTGCCAGCGGTCCCGACCCCAGGGGGACTGAAGCTTTCTTT.